This T cell receptor delta chain was documented in a study of γδ T cells in repeated Plasmodium falciparum infection. Study at large: The natural-infection arm compared Malian children under seasonal malaria with matched Australian children. Each infection was followed by sampling at 21 days, plus baseline and some pre-infection draws.

This clone was counted many times. The protein held in TCRdb is that of a much larger clone and does not match this DNA's translation at residue 16, likely because of a read error; the protein shown is translated from the DNA. TCRdb reprocessed the multiplex PCR reads through CATT. The sample contains more than 70,000 delta-chain clones, roughly 0.9% of which appear only once. The sequence came from a pool of human donors (malaria-infected and uninfected, not separated). The specimen was gamma-delta T cells from blood.

CDR3 in DNA: TGTGCTCTTGGGGAACATTACGTCTCGGGGGATATTGATACCGATAGACTCATCTTT. It translates to CALGEHYVSGDIDTDRLIF. This rearrangement joins TRDV1 to TRDJ1; 8 bases fit TRDD3. The V gene's germline CDR1 is TSWWSYY and CDR2 QGS. CDR3 length equals 19 residues.